Following are 29 T cell receptor beta chains from one sample sequenced in a study of beta chain features in type 1 diabetes. Findings and limits, study-wide: Researchers report that Type 1 diabetes patients had moderately but significantly shorter TCRB CDR3s across all four CD4+ subsets.

These TCRs are of unknown antigen specificity. TCRB transcripts that were expressed got sequenced, as all of the isolated RNA had been reverse transcribed. Measured with immunoSEQ multiplex PCR; TCRdb has only the in-frame clones, and not every one. The table has a few hundred thousand clones, 9.6% seen once. Sequencing was performed on central memory CD4+ T cells from blood. The receptors were gathered from a man aged 25 to 40 with type 1 diabetes.

This clone was counted between two and nine times. The CDR3 sequence is CASSAGQGVEPQHF. The CDR3 region has the DNA TGTGCCAGTAGTGCGGGACAGGGGGTTGAGCCCCAGCATTTT. V is TRBV19 and J is TRBJ1-5, with 11 bases matching TRBD1. The CDR3 covers 14 residues. Germline assignment: CDR1 LNHDA and CDR2 SQIVND (reference sequence). Trimming at V came to 5 bases and at J to 8 bases, leaving 5 bases not matched to a gene.

This clone was observed a handful of times. The V call is TRBV27, the J call TRBJ2-5; 7 nucleotides agree with TRBD1. Germline CDR1 MNHEY, CDR2 SMNVEV (reference sequence). This CDR3 comprises 17 residues. After removal of 5 bases from V and 0 bases from J, the junction contained 12 bases not matched to a gene. The DNA for the CDR3 is TGTGCCAGCAGTCTAAAGGGGGACAGAAAGTACCAAGAGACCCAGTACTTC. Translating gives CASSLKGDRKYQETQYF.

This clone has at least ten counts. The J gene is TRBJ1-1, the V gene TRBV28; perhaps TRBD1 as D (5 bases). With 4 bases removed from V and 5 bases from J, the gap between germline ends came to 17 bases. The CDR3 is made up of 15 amino acids. Germline CDR1 and CDR2: MDHEN and SYDVKM. The CDR3 spells CASSSHGGVQTEAFF. DNA for the CDR3: TGTGCCAGCAGTTCTCATGGGGGGGTTCAAACTGAAGCTTTCTTT.

The CDR3 here is CASPRAGELFF. The DNA of the CDR3 is TGTGCCAGCCCAAGGGCCGGGGAGCTGTTTTTT. V usage is TRBV27 and J usage is TRBJ2-2; no reliable D call. The CDR3 loop spans 11 amino acids. V gave up 8 bases and J gave up 6 bases, with 7 bases separating them. CDR1 and CDR2 (germline): MNHEY, SMNVEV (reference sequence).

As regards this clone: One junction end does not reproduce the germline sequence, and a read error may be involved. The CDR3 DNA sequence: TGTGCCAGCAGTTTAAGGCAGGGCAAACAGCCCCAGCATTTT. Amino acid sequence: CASSLRQGKQPQHF. V and J are TRBV27 and TRBJ1-5, with D possibly being TRBD1 (5 bases). The CDR3 consists of 14 residues. The germline V gene encodes CDR1 MNHEY and CDR2 SMNVEV (reference sequence).

In this sample, this clone turned up many times. The rearrangement links TRBV5-4 to TRBJ2-7, with a possible D match to TRBD1 (6 bases). Germline V gives CDR1 SGHNT, CDR2 YYREEE (reference sequence). This CDR3 is 13 amino acids long. The ends were cut back, 2 bases at V and 3 bases at J, with 9 bases in the middle. In DNA, the CDR3 is TGTGCCAGCAGCTTTGGACAGAGCTACGAGCAGTACTTC. Translating it yields CASSFGQSYEQYF.

This clone was seen ten or more times. The J gene is TRBJ1-5, the V gene TRBV10-3; 7 nucleotides line up with TRBD1. The CDR3 contains 13 residues. The germline CDR1 and CDR2 sequences are ENHRY and SYGVKD. Germline trimming cut 7 bases from V and 5 bases from J; bases unmatched to any gene: 5. Here the CDR3 reads CAITRDSDQPQHF. The CDR3 nucleotides are TGTGCCATCACAAGGGACAGTGATCAGCCCCAGCATTTT.

CDR3 sequence: CASSPPRGTSGQETQYF. For the CDR3, the DNA is TGTGCCAGCAGCCCTCCCCGGGGGACTAGCGGCCAAGAGACCCAGTACTTC. The chain is built from TRBV7-9 and TRBJ2-5, with TRBD2 matching over 11 bases. The V gene end was trimmed by 5 bases and the J gene end by 1 base; junction bases not matched to a gene: 9. The CDR3 loop spans 17 amino acids. Germline assignment: CDR1 SEHNR and CDR2 FQNEAQ (reference sequence).

This chain connects TRBV29-1 to TRBJ1-4; D possibly corresponds to TRBD1 (6 bases). The V and J ends lost 7 bases and 7 bases respectively, with 19 bases between them. The CDR3 length is 14 residues. Germline loops: CDR1 SQVTM, CDR2 ANQGSEA. CDR3 bases: TGCAGCGGCAGGACAGACCGGGATGGTGAAAAACTGTTTTTT. Protein sequence: CSGRTDRDGEKLFF.

This clone was seen a few times. The same CDR3 arises from other DNA sequences in this sample as well. The V call is TRBV27, the J call TRBJ2-3, with a weak D call TRBD2 (5 bases). The germline gives CDR1 MNHEY, CDR2 SMNVEV (reference sequence). The CDR3 length is 14 residues. Trimming took 0 bases from V and 3 from J, leaving 7 bases between them. The CDR3 DNA follows: TGTGCCAGCAGTTTATCTGGCGGGACAGATACGCAGTATTTT. Protein sequence: CASSLSGGTDTQYF.

This clone has a handful of counts. The chain carries TRBV6-1 and TRBJ2-7; TRBD1 matches at 7 bases. J was trimmed by 0 bases and V by 6 bases; bases with no gene match: 5. There are 14 residues in the CDR3. Germline loops: CDR1 MNHNS, CDR2 SASEGT. CDR3 sequence reads: CASRKGQPSYEQYF. The CDR3 DNA is TGTGCCAGCAGGAAGGGACAGCCCTCCTACGAGCAGTACTTC.

This rearrangement joins TRBV11-1 to TRBJ2-2; D gene unclear. The CDR3 contains 13 residues. Per the germline V gene, CDR1 is SGHAT and CDR2 is FQDESV (reference sequence). Trimming shortened V by 5 bases and J by 6 bases, and 10 bases separated the two germline ends. The DNA for the CDR3 is TGTGCCAGCAGCCCCACCCGCGCCGGGGAGCTGTTTTTT. Its protein product is CASSPTRAGELFF.

The chain uses TRBV14 and TRBJ1-1, with D possibly TRBD1 on 5 matching bases. The CDR3 is 17 amino acids. V lost 5 bases and J 0 bases, leaving 19 bases between the germline ends. Germline CDR1 reads SGHDN; CDR2 reads FVKESK. Written as DNA, the CDR3 is TGTGCCAGCAGCGGATATTTTATGACAGCGATGAACACTGAAGCTTTCTTT. This encodes CASSGYFMTAMNTEAFF.

This clone turned up a few times. V gene TRBV28 combines with J gene TRBJ2-3; 10 nucleotides agree with TRBD2. CDR3 size: 15 residues. Germline assignment: CDR1 MDHEN and CDR2 SYDVKM. V lost 2 bases to trimming and J lost 8 bases; unmatched junction nucleotides: 7. The CDR3 DNA follows: TGTGCCAGCAGTTTACCGGGGACTAGCGTGGGTACGCAGTATTTT. Amino acid sequence: CASSLPGTSVGTQYF.

The V and J genes are TRBV6-5 and TRBJ2-1; tentatively, D is TRBD1 (6 bases). The CDR3 runs to 14 residues. The V and J ends lost 3 bases and 1 base respectively, with 7 bases between them. The germline gives CDR1 MNHEY, CDR2 SVGAGI. The CDR3 here is CASSYDRSYNEQFF. CDR3 sequence (DNA): TGTGCCAGCAGTTATGACAGGTCCTACAATGAGCAGTTCTTC.

This clone was counted only a few times. This chain uses TRBV19 with TRBJ2-7; D may correspond to TRBD1 or TRBD2 (5 bases each). Trimming stripped 5 bases from V and 3 bases from J, with 14 bases between. This CDR3 has 14 amino acids. In germline, CDR1 is LNHDA, CDR2 SQIVND (reference sequence). CDR3 nucleotides: TGTGCCAGTAGTTCTGGGACCTCCCTCTACGAGCAGTACTTC. It specifies CASSSGTSLYEQYF.

The sample holds many counts of this clone. The V and J genes are TRBV10-3 and TRBJ1-5; 9 nucleotides line up with TRBD1. V gave up 11 bases and J gave up 0 bases; unmatched junction bases: 8. Germline assignment: CDR1 ENHRY and CDR2 SYGVKD. The CDR3 totals 15 residues. The CDR3 DNA reads as TGTGCCTCTCGAGAGGGACAGGGTAGCAATCAGCCCCAGCATTTT. It encodes CASREGQGSNQPQHF.

This chain joins TRBV7-2 and TRBJ2-1; 7 bases are shared with TRBD2. This CDR3 spans 16 amino acids. In germline, CDR1 is SGHTA, CDR2 FQGNSA. The ends lost 5 bases at V and 5 bases at J; junction bases unmatched: 12. Here the CDR3 reads CASSQAPSSGDNEQFF. As DNA, the CDR3 is TGTGCCAGCAGCCAAGCTCCTTCTAGCGGAGACAATGAGCAGTTCTTC.

The rearrangement links TRBV9 to TRBJ1-6; D not resolved. V was shortened by 3 bases and J by 9 bases, with 10 bases between the two germline ends. This CDR3 is 13 amino acids long. CDR1 and CDR2 (germline): SGDLS, YYNGEE. CDR3 region: CASSADTSSPLHF. CDR3 DNA: TGTGCCAGCAGCGCCGATACGAGTTCACCCCTCCACTTT.

This clone was seen more than once but under ten times. CDR3 region: CSVEGTPYGYTF. CDR3 DNA: TGCAGCGTTGAGGGGACACCCTATGGCTACACCTTC. The V and J genes are TRBV29-1 and TRBJ1-2, with D possibly matching TRBD1 (6 bases). The CDR3 is made up of 12 amino acids. The germline gives CDR1 SQVTM, CDR2 ANQGSEA. V was clipped by 3 bases and J by 4 bases, with 9 bases between them.

A few counts support this clone. This chain joins TRBV7-9 and TRBJ2-6; possibly TRBD1 for D (5 bases). Germline V lookup: CDR1 SEHNR, CDR2 FQNEAQ (reference sequence). Deletions cut 10 bases from V and 4 bases from J, with 14 bases between. CDR3 size: 14 residues. The CDR3 bases are TGTGCCACCCAAAGGGGCTCGGGGGCCAACGTCCTGACTTTC. Encoded protein: CATQRGSGANVLTF.

The rearrangement uses TRBV11-2 and TRBJ1-2, with D unclear. Trimming took off 5 bases at V and 10 bases at J, with 14 bases between the two ends. The CDR3 extends over 12 amino acids. Germline V gene data show CDR1 as SGHAT and CDR2 as FQNNGV. The DNA of the CDR3 is TGTGCCAGCAGCCCTCCCCTCAGAACCTACACCTTC. This sequence encodes CASSPPLRTYTF.

This clone was seen a handful of times. V gene TRBV7-8 combines with J gene TRBJ2-7, with TRBD1 identical over 11 bases. V lost 5 bases and J lost 5; bases outside the gene matches: 2. CDR1 and CDR2 (germline): SGHVS, FQNEAQ. The CDR3 runs to 13 residues. The DNA of the CDR3 is TGTGCCAGCAGCGCGGACAGGGGGCACGAGCAGTACTTC. This gives the protein CASSADRGHEQYF.

This clone was detected only a few times. The V and J genes are TRBV11-2 and TRBJ2-7; D may be TRBD1 (5 bases). V was clipped by 5 bases and J by 0 bases, with 11 bases between them. The CDR3 consists of 14 residues. Germline CDR1 SGHAT, CDR2 FQNNGV. The CDR3 is CASSVGHSSYEQYF. CDR3 coding DNA: TGTGCCAGCAGCGTCGGACATAGCTCCTACGAGCAGTACTTC.

This clone was found a few times. This chain connects TRBV6-5 to TRBJ2-4; possibly TRBD2 for D (6 bases). The ends were cut back, 0 bases at V and 7 bases at J, with 16 bases in the middle. The CDR3 has 16 residues. Germline CDR1 is MNHEY and CDR2 is SVGAGI. CDR3 sequence: CASSYSTGAARNIQYF. The CDR3, as DNA: TGTGCCAGCAGTTACTCGACGGGAGCCGCCCGGAACATTCAGTACTTC.

The table lists this clone with a few counts. The DNA for the CDR3 is TGTGCCAGCAGCTTCGGGACTAGCGGGGGCCAAGAGACCCAGTACTTC. The encoded protein is CASSFGTSGGQETQYF. The rearrangement joins TRBV11-2 to TRBJ2-5, with 14 bases identical to TRBD2. The germline V gene encodes CDR1 SGHAT and CDR2 FQNNGV. The CDR3 runs 16 residues. J gave up 1 base and V 3 bases, and 1 base lay outside the gene matches.

This clone was counted a few times. The rearrangement uses TRBV7-9 and TRBJ1-2, with D maybe TRBD1 (6 bases). V gave up 5 bases and J gave up 8 bases, with 12 bases separating them. The CDR3 spans 12 residues. Germline assignment: CDR1 SEHNR and CDR2 FQNEAQ (reference sequence). The chain's CDR3 is CASSQTGSGYTF. The CDR3 DNA follows: TGTGCCAGCAGCCAGACAGGCTCCGGCTACACCTTC. The whole variable domain, remainder taken from reference TRBV7-9 and TRBJ1-2, is DTGVSQNPRHKITKRGQNVTFRCDPISEHNRLYWYRQTLGQGPEFLTYFQNEAQLEKSRLLSDRFSAERPKGSFSTLEIQRTEQGDSAMYLCASSQTGSGYTFGSGTRLTVV.

The V call is TRBV7-2, the J call TRBJ1-4, with 7 bases aligning to TRBD1. This CDR3 is 15 amino acids long. The germline V gene has CDR1 SGHTA and CDR2 FQGNSA. Germline trimming cut 1 base from V and 7 bases from J; bases unmatched to any gene: 6. CDR3 residues: CASSLEAGGFEKLFF. The CDR3 DNA reads as TGTGCCAGCAGCTTAGAGGCAGGGGGTTTTGAAAAACTGTTTTTT.

This clone was detected only a few times. The genes are TRBV4-2 and TRBJ1-1; the D gene is possibly TRBD1 (6 bases). The CDR3 runs 16 residues. V lost 4 bases and J lost 1, with 16 bases in between. Germline values: CDR1 LGHNA, CDR2 YNFKEQ. CDR3 nucleotides: TGTGCCAGCAGCCCCGGAGGGGGAGGCTCGAACACTGAAGCTTTCTTT. Protein sequence: CASSPGGGGSNTEAFF.